This T cell receptor (beta chain) was identified during a study of blood T cell repertoires in COVID-19. Details on this clone: At the DNA level, this CDR3 is encoded by other sequences in the same sample as well.

Methods used by the authors: Scientists estimated how many nucleated cells there were by amplifying reference gene primers. Data came from immunoSEQ multiplex PCR; TCRdb stores just in-frame clones and leaves some out. D and trimming were read from the DNA, whereas the V and J calls and clone size are those reported in that table. The sample contains around 340,000 clones, around 86% of which appear only once. Germline CDR1 is SQVTM and CDR2 is ANQGSEA. Unmatched junction bases numbered 4, after V lost 4 bases and J lost 1 base. The CDR3 runs to 13 residues. The source is a woman aged 40 to 49 with acute COVID-19. The sample consisted of PBMCs or T cells enriched from blood (not recorded which). V usage is TRBV29-1 and J usage is TRBJ2-7; TRBD1 matches 7 bases. As DNA, the CDR3 is TGCAGCGTTGGAGGGACAGTATCCTACGAGCAGTACTTC. The encoded protein is CSVGGTVSYEQYF.